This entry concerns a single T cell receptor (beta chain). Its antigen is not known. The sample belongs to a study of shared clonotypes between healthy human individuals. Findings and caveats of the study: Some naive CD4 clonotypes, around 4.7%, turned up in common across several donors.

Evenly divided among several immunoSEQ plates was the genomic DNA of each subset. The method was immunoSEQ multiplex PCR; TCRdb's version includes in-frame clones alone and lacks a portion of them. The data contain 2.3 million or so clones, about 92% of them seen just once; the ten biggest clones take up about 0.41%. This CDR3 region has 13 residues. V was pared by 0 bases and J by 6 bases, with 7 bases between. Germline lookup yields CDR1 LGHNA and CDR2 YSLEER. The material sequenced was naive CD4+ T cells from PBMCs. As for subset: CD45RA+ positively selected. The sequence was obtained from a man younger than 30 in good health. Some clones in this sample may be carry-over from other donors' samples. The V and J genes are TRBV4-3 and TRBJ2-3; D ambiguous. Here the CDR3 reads CASSQESFDTQYF. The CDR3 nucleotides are TGCGCCAGCAGCCAAGAAAGCTTCGATACGCAGTATTTT.